This paragraph covers one TCR beta chain sequence. No antigen is known for it. No qualities accompany the bases; no much larger clone lies one base away. This entry belongs to a study of blood T cell repertoires in COVID-19 (dated by TCRdb to the early 2020s). Background for the entire study: Collaborator samples came from the United States, Italy and Spain and covered acute and convalescent phases of COVID-19. The prospective study material was composed of cDNA or gDNA derived from T cells, B-cell-depleted T cells, or PBMCs. Deeply sampled blood TCRbeta repertoires from subjects exposed to, actively infected with, or recovered from COVID-19 were included in the dataset. A freely available public database, intended as a resource for researchers studying the immune response to SARS-CoV-2, is where the repertoires were released. The samples were drawn from two sources: the first 160 participants of the ongoing ImmuneRACE study, and over 1,000 subjects contributed by 6 global collaborators. A de-identified subject ID, COVID-19 status, age in years and sex were almost always included in the sample metadata. Where available, HLA class I and class II types were obtained from metadata supplied by the sample provider rather than from assay-based typing. Broad study findings and their caveats: The amount of clinical and demographic metadata varied by source and participant and was provided uncurated.

The immunoSEQ Assay, a bias-controlled multiplex PCR, was used to amplify TCRbeta CDR3 regions from genomic DNA. Per the original workflow: The number of nucleated cells in each sample was estimated by amplification of reference gene primers within the assay. To quantify the absolute abundance of each unique TCRbeta CDR3 rearrangement, sequence reads were collapsed and filtered. Productive Simpson clonality was computed per sample as the square root of Simpson's diversity index over productive rearrangements. TCRdb took over this immuneACCESS table, retaining in-frame rearrangements with V and J assigned. Such tables are incomplete; in checked studies, under half of the missing clones stem from an unresolved V gene, and the remainder is unexplained. V and J calls and clone size are given by that table; D and trimming were obtained from the DNA. The sample table lists some 110,000 clones, roughly 85% of them with a count of one. The ten top clones hold roughly 1.5% of the sample.

V loses 1 base at its end and J loses 4 bases; junction bases beyond the gene matches: 3. The CDR3 holds 16 amino acids from the cysteine to the phenylalanine. The entry retains the CDR3 DNA only, 48 bases that are in frame from base 1. The germline V gene specifies KGHDR as CDR1 and SFDVKD as CDR2. Each collaborating institution followed its own protocols to collect whole blood in K2EDTA tubes. For TCRbeta analysis, collaborators shipped samples in one of three forms: frozen whole blood, isolated PBMCs, or DNA extracted from either of those sample types. The sequencing sample was made of peripheral blood. This TCR came from a man aged 35-49 years with acute or convalescent COVID-19. The V gene is TRBV24-1 and the J gene is TRBJ2-1; 10 central bases correspond to TRBD1. The CDR3 sequence is CATSDFGQGGYNEQFF. The nucleotides read TGTGCCACCAGTGATTTCGGACAGGGGGGATACAATGAGCAGTTCTTC.